These T cell receptor beta chains were read from a single sample in a study of shared T cell receptors in the human thymus. Using immunoSEQ multiplex PCR, the repertoire was profiled, and TCRdb retains in-frame clones only, with some absent. In the table there are about 660,000 clones, more than 70% of which are singletons. This sample also belongs to another study, concerning human thymus T cells.

Sequencing used thymocytes. Every receptor here comes from a boy under two years old with a congenital heart defect. Each CDR3 is given with its conserved first and last residue. The order of the fields is V gene, J gene, clone size, D gene, CDR3 DNA, CDR3 protein. D genes are given only for firm matches. Not every row has a clone size; where given, it reads once, few, many or a size class.

TRBV30,TRBJ2-1,-,TRBD2,TGCGCGACTAGCGGAGACTACAATGAGCAGTTCTTC,CATSGDYNEQFF
TRBV7-6,TRBJ2-3,-,TRBD2,TGTGCCAGCAGCTTACCCGGGACTAGCGGGGGATCTTGCACAGATACGCAGTATTTT,CASSLPGTSGGSCTDTQYF
TRBV5-1,TRBJ1-4,-,TRBD1,TGCGCCAGCAGCTTCAGGAGTGGGACAGAGAATGAAAAACTGTTTTTT,CASSFRSGTENEKLFF
TRBV7-9,TRBJ1-3,-,-,TGTGCCAGCAGCTCCCATATAGCTGTTCGGGTGTCGTGCGGAAACACCATATATTTT,CASSSHIAVRVSCGNTIYF
TRBV27,TRBJ2-4,-,TRBD2,TGTGCCAGCAGTTTAGGGGGGGTAGCCAAAAACATTCAGTACTTC,CASSLGGVAKNIQYF
TRBV18,TRBJ1-5,-,TRBD1,TGTGCCAGCTCACCCCAACGGACAGGGACTGACGAGCTGCCCCAGCATTTT,CASSPQRTGTDELPQHF
TRBV7-2,TRBJ1-3,-,-,TGTGCCAGCACCCCTATCCCAACTGGAAACACCATATATTTT,CASTPIPTGNTIYF
TRBV25-1,TRBJ1-2,-,-,TGTGCCAGCAGTGATCAAGACTCTAACTATGGCTACACCTTC,CASSDQDSNYGYTF
TRBV19,TRBJ2-3,-,-,TGTGCCAGTAGTCCCGACGCTAGCCTGCTAGATACGCAGTATTTT,CASSPDASLLDTQYF
TRBV28,TRBJ1-5,-,-,TGTGCCAGCAGTTTGTCCCGAAATTTTAGCCTAGATCAGCCCCAGCATTTT,CASSLSRNFSLDQPQHF
TRBV19,TRBJ1-6,-,-,TGTGCCAGTAAACAGGGTCGTTGGTCACCCCTCCACTTT,CASKQGRWSPLHF
TRBV4-2,TRBJ2-7,-,TRBD2,TGTGCCAGCAGCCAAAGTACTAGCGGGATCTCCTACGAGCAGTACTTC,CASSQSTSGISYEQYF
TRBV7-2,TRBJ2-1,-,TRBD2,TGTGCCAGCAGCTTAGTGGCGACTAGCGGGTTGAATGAGCAGTTCTTC,CASSLVATSGLNEQFF
TRBV10-2,TRBJ2-7,-,TRBD2,TGCGCCAGCAGTGAAACTAGCGGGAGCGAGTGGCCTCTATACGAGCAGTACTTC,CASSETSGSEWPLYEQYF
TRBV4-1,TRBJ1-1,-,-,TGCGCCAGCAGCCAATGGGGGGGTACTGAAGCTTTCTTT,CASSQWGGTEAFF
TRBV9,TRBJ1-6,-,-,TGTGCCAGCAGCGTGAGAGACTCCTATAATTCACCCCTCCACTTT,CASSVRDSYNSPLHF
TRBV2,TRBJ1-5,-,TRBD1,TGTGCCAGCAGTGAAGCGAAGGGACAGGCTAATCAGCCCCAGCATTTT,CASSEAKGQANQPQHF
TRBV4-3,TRBJ1-3,few,TRBD1,TGCGCCAGCAGCCCGAGACAGGGTTCTACTGGAAACACCATATATTTT,CASSPRQGSTGNTIYF
TRBV5-4,TRBJ1-6,-,TRBD1,TGTGCCAGCAGCTTTAACAGGGGACACTCACCCCTCCACTTT,CASSFNRGHSPLHF
TRBV12-5,TRBJ2-7,-,-,TGTGCTAGTGGTTTGGTCGGTGACAGACCCTACGAGCAGTACTTC,CASGLVGDRPYEQYF
TRBV15,TRBJ1-5,-,TRBD1,TGTGCCACCAGCAGAGATGGGACAGGGGGAAATCGAAGCAATCAGCCCCAGCATTTT,CATSRDGTGGNRSNQPQHF
TRBV5-1,TRBJ2-1,-,TRBD2,TGCGCCAGCAGCTTGGAAGGACTAGCGGGGTACAATGAGCAGTTCTTC,CASSLEGLAGYNEQFF
TRBV7-2,TRBJ2-2,-,TRBD2,TGTGCCAGCCCTAGCGGGATACCCGGGGAGCTGTTTTTT,CASPSGIPGELFF
TRBV2,TRBJ2-2,-,TRBD2,TGTGCCAGCAGTGGGGAGCGGGAGTCGCGTACCGGGGAGCTGTTTTTT,CASSGERESRTGELFF
TRBV5-6,TRBJ1-1,-,TRBD1,TGTGCCAGCAGCCCGGGGACAGGGGGGAACACTGAAGCTTTCTTT,CASSPGTGGNTEAFF
TRBV23-1,TRBJ2-7,-,TRBD1,TGCGCCAGCAGTCAATCTCCAGACAGGGCCTATACCTCCAACGAGCAGTACTTC,CASSQSPDRAYTSNEQYF
TRBV4-2,TRBJ2-5,few,-,TGTGCCAGCAGCCAAGACATTGGGGGGGCTGTTCAAGAGACCCAGTACTTC,CASSQDIGGAVQETQYF
TRBV2,TRBJ2-7,-,TRBD1,TGTGCCAGCCATTCCCAGGGGGCGTACGAGCAGTACTTC,CASHSQGAYEQYF
TRBV28,TRBJ1-3,-,-,TGTGCCAGCAGTCGGGGGGACTCTGGAAACACCATATATTTT,CASSRGDSGNTIYF